This TCR beta chain was identified in a study of cytomegalovirus exposure and HLA in healthy donors. The overall study: Among the 398 genotyped donors, 65% to 90% were placed in the Caucasian-associated ancestry cluster. General study points: In a later analysis, V- and J-gene trimming of beta chains associated with a DCLRE1C missense variant, replicated independently. Listed as cytomegalovirus-associated were around 160 TCR beta chains.

The PCR employed 60 Vbeta primers together with 13 Jbeta primers. Sequenced by immunoSEQ multiplex PCR; TCRdb stores in-frame clones only, minus some. The data show over 55,000 clones, with about four fifths seen just once and about 4.5% held by the top ten. Each donor was healthy, and each was a bone marrow donor. On this clone: Its antigen remains unknown.

Germline V gene sequence: CDR1 SGHVS, CDR2 FNYEAQ. The V gene lost 5 bases and the J gene lost 5 bases, with 18 bases spanning the gap. CDR3 length: 16 amino acids. The chain has TRBV7-6 and TRBJ1-4, with D perhaps TRBD1 (5 bases). Source material: PBMCs. The clonotype originates from a woman aged 30 to 39 in good health and CMV-seronegative. The DNA of the CDR3 is TGTGCCAGCAGCCCGCGATCAGGGAATGGCAATGAAAAACTGTTTTTT. Translation: CASSPRSGNGNEKLFF.